This T cell receptor beta chain was observed in a study of blood T cell repertoires in COVID-19. In the study overall: Spain, Italy and the United States supplied samples that represented acute and convalescent COVID-19. PBMCs, B-cell-depleted T cells, or T cells provided the cDNA or gDNA that made up the material.

Original handling: Quantification of nucleated cells was approximated via reference gene primer amplification. Method: immunoSEQ multiplex PCR; TCRdb's copy keeps in-frame clones and lacks some. The V and J calls and clone size were taken over from that table, and D and trimming were inferred from the DNA. The sample consists of more than 40,000 clones, about nine tenths of them appearing once. This CDR3 spans 15 amino acids. CDR1 is SGHRS and CDR2 is YFSETQ in the germline V gene. Trimming took 0 bases from V and 8 from J, leaving 17 bases between them. The chain carries TRBV5-1 and TRBJ1-1; D unclear. The sequenced material came from peripheral blood. This clonotype was sampled from a man aged 65 to 85 with acute or convalescent COVID-19. The CDR3 coding sequence is TGCGCCAGCAGCTTGGGGTCCGGGAGGTCGAAGGAAGCTTTCTTT. Protein: CASSLGSGRSKEAFF.